This T cell receptor (beta chain) was identified in a study of blood T cell repertoires in COVID-19. The germline V gene encodes CDR1 LNHDA and CDR2 SQIVND (reference sequence). V was clipped by 8 bases and J by 1 base; unmatched bases: 0. The CDR3 has 12 amino acids. Authors' data handling: Reference gene primer amplification gave estimated nucleated cell counts. Produced via immunoSEQ multiplex PCR; TCRdb's table is partial and in-frame only. For V, J and clone size, that table is used; D and trimming come from the DNA. The table has over 250,000 clones, around 90% seen once. Source material: peripheral blood. The receptor comes from a woman aged 50 to 60 with COVID-19, enrolled during active disease. The chain is built from TRBV19 and TRBJ1-1, with 8 bases matching TRBD1. The CDR3 protein is CASDRGNTEAFF. DNA for the CDR3: TGTGCCAGTGACAGGGGGAACACTGAAGCTTTCTTT.